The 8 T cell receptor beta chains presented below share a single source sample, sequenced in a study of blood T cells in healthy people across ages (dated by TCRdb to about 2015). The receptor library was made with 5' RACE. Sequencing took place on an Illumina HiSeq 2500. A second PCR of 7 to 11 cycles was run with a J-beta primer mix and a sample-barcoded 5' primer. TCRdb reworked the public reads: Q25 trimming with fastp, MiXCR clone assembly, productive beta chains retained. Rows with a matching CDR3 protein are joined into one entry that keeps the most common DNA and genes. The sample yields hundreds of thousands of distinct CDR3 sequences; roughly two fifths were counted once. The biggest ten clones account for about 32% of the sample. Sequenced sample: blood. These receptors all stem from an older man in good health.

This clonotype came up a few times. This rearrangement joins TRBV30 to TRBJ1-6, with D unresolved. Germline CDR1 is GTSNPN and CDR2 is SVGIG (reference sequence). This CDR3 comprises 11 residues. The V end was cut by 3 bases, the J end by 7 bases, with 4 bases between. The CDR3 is CAWRINSPLHF. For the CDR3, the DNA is TGTGCCTGGAGGATAAATTCACCCCTCCACTTT.

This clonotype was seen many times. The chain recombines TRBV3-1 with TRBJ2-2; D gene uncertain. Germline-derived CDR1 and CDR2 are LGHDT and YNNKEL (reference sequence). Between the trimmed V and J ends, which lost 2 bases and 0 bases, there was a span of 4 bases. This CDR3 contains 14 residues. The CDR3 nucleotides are TGTGCCAGCAGCCAAAGGTCGAACACCGGGGAGCTGTTTTTT. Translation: CASSQRSNTGELFF.

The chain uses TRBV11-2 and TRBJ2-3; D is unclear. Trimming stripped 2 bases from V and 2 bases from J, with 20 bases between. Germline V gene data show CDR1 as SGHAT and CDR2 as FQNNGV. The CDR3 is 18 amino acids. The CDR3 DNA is TGTGCCAGCAGCTTAACCCCACAGTACAGCCCGATCACAGATACGCAGTATTTT. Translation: CASSLTPQYSPITDTQYF.

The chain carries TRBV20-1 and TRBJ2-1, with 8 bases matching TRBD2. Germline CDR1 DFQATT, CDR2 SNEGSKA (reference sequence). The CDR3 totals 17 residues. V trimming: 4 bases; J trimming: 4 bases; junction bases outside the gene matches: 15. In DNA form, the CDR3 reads TGCAGTGCTACCTCCGGGGTAGCGGGGTCATATTACAATGAGCAGTTCTTC. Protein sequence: CSATSGVAGSYYNEQFF.

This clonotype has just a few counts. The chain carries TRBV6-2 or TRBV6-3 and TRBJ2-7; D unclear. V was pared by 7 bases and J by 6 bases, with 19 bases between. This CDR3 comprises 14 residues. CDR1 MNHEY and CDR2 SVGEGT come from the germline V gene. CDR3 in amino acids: CASMRDNTLSEQYF. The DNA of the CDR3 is TGTGCCAGCATGAGAGACAATACCTTATCCGAGCAGTACTTC.

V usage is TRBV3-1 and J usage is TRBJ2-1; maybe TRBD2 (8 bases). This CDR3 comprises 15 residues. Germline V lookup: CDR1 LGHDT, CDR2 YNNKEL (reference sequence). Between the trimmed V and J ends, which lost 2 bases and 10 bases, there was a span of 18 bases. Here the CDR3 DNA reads TGTGCCAGCAGCCAACCCGGGGGGGTGGACAGGGAGCAGTTCTTC. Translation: CASSQPGGVDREQFF.

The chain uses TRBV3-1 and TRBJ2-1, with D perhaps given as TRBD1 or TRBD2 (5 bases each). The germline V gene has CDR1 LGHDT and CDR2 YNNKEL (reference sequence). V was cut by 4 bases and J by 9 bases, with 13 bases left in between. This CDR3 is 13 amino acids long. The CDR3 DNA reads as TGTGCCAGCAGCCGACGATCAGGGAGTGAGCAGTTCTTC. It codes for CASSRRSGSEQFF.

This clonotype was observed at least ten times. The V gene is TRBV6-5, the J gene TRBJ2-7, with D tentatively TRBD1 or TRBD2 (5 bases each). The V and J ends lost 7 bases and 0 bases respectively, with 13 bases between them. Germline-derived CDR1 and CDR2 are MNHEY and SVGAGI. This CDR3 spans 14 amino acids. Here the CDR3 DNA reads TGTGCCAGCATGGGGACGCTAAGCTCCTACGAGCAGTACTTC. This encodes CASMGTLSSYEQYF.